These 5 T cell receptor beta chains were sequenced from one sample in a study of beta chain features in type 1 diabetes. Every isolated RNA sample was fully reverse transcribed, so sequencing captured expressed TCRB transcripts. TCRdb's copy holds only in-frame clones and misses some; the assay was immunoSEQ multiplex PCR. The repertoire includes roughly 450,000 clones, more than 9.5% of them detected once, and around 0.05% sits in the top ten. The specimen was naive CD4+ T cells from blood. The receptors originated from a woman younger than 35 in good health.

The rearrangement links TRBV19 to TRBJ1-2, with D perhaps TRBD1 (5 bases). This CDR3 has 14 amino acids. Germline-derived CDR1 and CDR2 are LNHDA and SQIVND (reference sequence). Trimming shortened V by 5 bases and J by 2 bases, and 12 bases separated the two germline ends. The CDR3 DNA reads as TGTGCCAGTAGTGTGGGACGCCGAAACTATGGCTACACCTTC. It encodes CASSVGRRNYGYTF.

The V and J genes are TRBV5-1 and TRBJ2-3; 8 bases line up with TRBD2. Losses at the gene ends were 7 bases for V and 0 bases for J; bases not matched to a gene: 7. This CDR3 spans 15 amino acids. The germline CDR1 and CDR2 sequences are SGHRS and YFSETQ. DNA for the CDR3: TGCGCCAGCCGGGGTAGCGGGACTAGCACAGATACGCAGTATTTT. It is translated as CASRGSGTSTDTQYF.

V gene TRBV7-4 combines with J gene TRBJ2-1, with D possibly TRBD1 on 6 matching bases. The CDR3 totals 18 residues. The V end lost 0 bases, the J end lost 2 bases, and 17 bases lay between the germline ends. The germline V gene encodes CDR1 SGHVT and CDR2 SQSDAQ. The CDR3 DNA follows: TGTGCCAGCAGCTTAGCCAGGGACAAGGGGACCCCCTACAATGAGCAGTTCTTC. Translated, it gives CASSLARDKGTPYNEQFF.

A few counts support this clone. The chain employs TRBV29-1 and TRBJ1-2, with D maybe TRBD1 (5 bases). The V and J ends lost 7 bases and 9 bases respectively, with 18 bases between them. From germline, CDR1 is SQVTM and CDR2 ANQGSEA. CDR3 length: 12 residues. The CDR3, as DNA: TGCAGCGCTGGGGGAACCCCCGCCAGCTACACCTTC. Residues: CSAGGTPASYTF. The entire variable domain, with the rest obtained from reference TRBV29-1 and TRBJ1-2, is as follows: SAVISQKPSRDICQRGTSLTIQCQVDSQVTMMFWYRQQPGQSLTLIATANQGSEATYESGFVIDKFPISRPNLTFSTLTVSNMSPEDSSIYLCSAGGTPASYTFGSGTRLTVV.

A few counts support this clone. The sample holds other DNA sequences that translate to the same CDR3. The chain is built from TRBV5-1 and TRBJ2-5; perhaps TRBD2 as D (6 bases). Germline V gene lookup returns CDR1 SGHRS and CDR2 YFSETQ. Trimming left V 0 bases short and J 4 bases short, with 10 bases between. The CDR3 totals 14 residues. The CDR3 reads CASSLEGSGETQYF. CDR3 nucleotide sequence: TGCGCCAGCAGCTTGGAAGGTAGCGGAGAGACCCAGTACTTC.